This T cell receptor beta chain comes out of a study of beta chain features in type 1 diabetes. Turning to the study itself: The examined sorted cells totaled about 110 million across samples.

Germline V gene lookup returns CDR1 SGHTA and CDR2 FQGNSA. The CDR3 loop spans 13 amino acids. V was shortened by 3 bases and J by 4 bases, with 10 bases between the two germline ends. Expressed TCRB transcripts were sequenced after all isolated RNA was converted to cDNA. Repertoires were generated with immunoSEQ multiplex PCR, while TCRdb's copy carries only in-frame clones and drops some. Of 600,000 to 700,000 clones listed, 9.5% to 15% are singletons. With respect to this clone: Its antigen is currently unknown.

Based on CD45RO/CCR7/CD25/CD127/CD95/CD27, CD4+ regulatory, stem cell-like memory, naive and central memory cells were sorted. Findings and limits, study-wide: Sampled from patients, naive, central memory and Treg TCRB repertoires appeared more similar than those sampled from healthy donors. Equally in patients and controls, PCR might preferentially amplify shorter templates. Among patients with Type 1 diabetes, TCRB CDR3s were moderately but significantly shorter in every one of the four CD4+ subsets.

The sample was naive CD4+ T cells from blood. The chain recombines TRBV7-2 with TRBJ2-7, with D perhaps given as TRBD1 or TRBD2 (6 bases each). This TCR was sampled from a man under 40 with type 1 diabetes. CDR3 region: CASSLRGVYEQYF. The CDR3 DNA reads TGTGCCAGCAGCTTGAGGGGGGTATACGAGCAGTACTTC.